This T cell receptor (beta chain) was identified in a study of cytomegalovirus exposure and HLA in healthy donors. General study findings and limits: Available immune exposure information covered CMV serostatus only. In a later analysis, at a false discovery rate of 0.05, about 17,000 TCR beta sequences matched HLA alleles.

As for this clone: Its target is not known.

The germline V gene has CDR1 SEHNR and CDR2 FQNEAQ (reference sequence). V was trimmed by 5 bases and J by 0 bases, leaving 12 bases between them. CDR3 length: 15 residues. Donors were nominally healthy when sampled, though unrecorded immune exposures were likely. The PCR had 60 Vbeta and 13 Jbeta primers. TCRdb's table, derived via immunoSEQ multiplex PCR, lists solely in-frame clones and lacks some. This sample has around 110,000 clones, with under 85% found just once. The TCR sequence derives from a male donor in good health and CMV-seronegative. This chain connects TRBV7-9 to TRBJ2-3, with D uncertain. Sequenced: PBMCs. CDR3: CASSRGELSTDTQYF. The DNA of the CDR3 is TGTGCCAGCAGCCGTGGAGAATTGAGCACAGATACGCAGTATTTT.